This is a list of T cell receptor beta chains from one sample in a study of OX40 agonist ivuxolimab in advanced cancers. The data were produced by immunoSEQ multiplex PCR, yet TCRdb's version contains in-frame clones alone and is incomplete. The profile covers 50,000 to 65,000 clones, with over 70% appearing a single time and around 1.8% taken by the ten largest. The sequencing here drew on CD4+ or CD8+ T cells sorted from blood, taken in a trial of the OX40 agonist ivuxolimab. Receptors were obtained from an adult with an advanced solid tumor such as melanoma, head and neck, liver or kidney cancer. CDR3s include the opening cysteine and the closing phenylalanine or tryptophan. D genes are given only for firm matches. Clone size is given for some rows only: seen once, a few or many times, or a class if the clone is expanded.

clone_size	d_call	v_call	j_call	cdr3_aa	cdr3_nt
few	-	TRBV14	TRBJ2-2	CASSQVQGTGELFF	TGTGCCAGCAGCCAAGTTCAGGGCACCGGGGAGCTGTTTTTT
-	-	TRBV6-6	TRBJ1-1	CASSSESGGREAFF	TGTGCCAGCAGCTCCGAATCTGGGGGACGTGAAGCTTTCTTT
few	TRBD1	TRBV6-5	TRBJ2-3	CASSPGTGSDTQYF	TGTGCCAGCAGCCCCGGGACAGGGTCAGATACGCAGTATTTT
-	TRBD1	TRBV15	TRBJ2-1	CATSRVYDRGQSYNEQFF	TGTGCCACCAGCAGAGTATACGACAGGGGACAATCCTACAATGAGCAGTTCTTC
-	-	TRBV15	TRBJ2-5	CATRGYGQYF	TGTGCCACCAGGGGATACGGGCAGTACTTC
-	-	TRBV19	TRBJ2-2	CASSRGSLLTGELFF	TGTGCCAGTAGTAGAGGCAGCTTACTTACCGGGGAGCTGTTTTTT
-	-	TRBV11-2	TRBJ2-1	CASSFGPHREQFF	TGTGCCAGCAGCTTTGGACCTCATAGGGAGCAGTTCTTC
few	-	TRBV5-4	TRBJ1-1	CASSSRDGMNTEAFF	TGTGCCAGCAGCTCTAGGGATGGGATGAACACTGAAGCTTTCTTT
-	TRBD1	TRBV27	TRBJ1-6	CASSSGTGRRDNSPLHF	TGTGCCAGCAGTTCCGGGACAGGACGGAGAGATAATTCACCCCTCCACTTT
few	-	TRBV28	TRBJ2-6	CASSLGGGANVLTF	TGTGCCAGCAGTTTAGGGGGCGGGGCCAACGTCCTGACTTTC
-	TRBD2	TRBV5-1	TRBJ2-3	CASSVYGGGGSDTQYF	TGCGCCAGCAGCGTGTACGGCGGGGGGGGGTCAGATACGCAGTATTTT
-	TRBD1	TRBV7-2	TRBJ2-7	CASSGQGLEQYF	TGTGCCAGCAGCGGACAGGGGCTCGAGCAGTACTTC
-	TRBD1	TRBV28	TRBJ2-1	CASGGQGAHEQFF	TGTGCCAGCGGGGGACAGGGGGCACATGAGCAGTTCTTC
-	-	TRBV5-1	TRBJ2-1	CASSPGGTAYNEQFF	TGCGCCAGCAGCCCAGGCGGGACAGCATACAATGAGCAGTTCTTC
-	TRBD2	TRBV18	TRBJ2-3	CASSRRGGSTDTQYF	TGTGCCAGCTCACGGCGGGGGGGCAGCACAGATACGCAGTATTTT
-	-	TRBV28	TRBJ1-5	CASSLSLNPLFF	TGTGCCAGCAGTTTATCCCTTAACCCCCTTTTCTTT
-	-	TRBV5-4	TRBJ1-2	CASSSTSDSPNYGYTF	TGTGCCAGCAGCTCAACCTCAGACAGTCCTAACTATGGCTACACCTTC
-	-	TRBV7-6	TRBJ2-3	CASSLWGDTQYF	TGTGCCAGCAGCTTATGGGGAGATACGCAGTATTTT
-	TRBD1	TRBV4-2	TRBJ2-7	CASSQEPGTVYEQYF	TGTGCCAGCAGCCAAGAACCCGGGACAGTCTACGAGCAGTACTTC
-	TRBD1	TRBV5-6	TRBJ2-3	CASSEQGAVTQYF	TGTGCCAGCAGCGAACAGGGGGCGGTTACGCAGTATTTT
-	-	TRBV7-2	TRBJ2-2	CASSLSARGGELFF	TGTGCCAGCAGCTTATCGGCAAGGGGAGGAGAGCTGTTTTTT
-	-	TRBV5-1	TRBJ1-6	CASSLGQRDSPLHF	TGCGCCAGCAGCTTGGGACAGAGAGATTCACCCCTCCACTTT
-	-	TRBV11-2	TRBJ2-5	CASSLGLGETQYF	TGTGCCAGCAGCTTAGGGCTCGGAGAGACCCAGTACTTC
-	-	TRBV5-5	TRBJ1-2	CASSLGGINYGYTF	TGTGCCAGCAGCTTGGGCGGCATCAACTATGGCTACACCTTC
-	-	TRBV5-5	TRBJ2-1	CASSPYSAPSYNEQFF	TGTGCCAGCAGCCCCTATTCCGCACCGTCCTACAATGAGCAGTTCTTC
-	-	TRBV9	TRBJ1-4	CASSVAGSFNEKLFF	TGTGCCAGCAGCGTAGCCGGGTCCTTTAATGAAAAACTGTTTTTT
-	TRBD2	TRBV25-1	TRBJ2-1	CASQTSGKFYNEQFF	TGTGCCAGCCAGACTAGCGGGAAATTTTACAATGAGCAGTTCTTC
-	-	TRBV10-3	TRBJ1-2	CAISDQTGKDYGYTF	TGTGCCATCAGTGACCAAACAGGGAAGGACTATGGCTACACCTTC
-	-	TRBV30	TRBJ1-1	CAWGRTMNTEAFF	TGTGCCTGGGGCAGGACCATGAACACTGAAGCTTTCTTT
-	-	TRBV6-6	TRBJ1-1	CASSRVNTEAFF	TGTGCCAGCAGTCGGGTGAACACTGAAGCTTTCTTT
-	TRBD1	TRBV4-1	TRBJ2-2	CASSLSRQGRNTGELFF	TGCGCCAGCAGCCTTTCGAGACAGGGACGAAACACCGGGGAGCTGTTTTTT
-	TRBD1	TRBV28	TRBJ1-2	CASSPGTGGPYGYTF	TGTGCCAGCAGCCCCGGGACAGGGGGCCCCTATGGCTACACCTTC
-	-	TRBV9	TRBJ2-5	CASSVLPGKRETQYF	TGTGCCAGCAGCGTATTGCCGGGTAAGAGAGAGACCCAGTACTTC
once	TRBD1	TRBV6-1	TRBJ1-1	CASVPDRVSITEAFF	TGTGCCAGCGTACCCGACAGGGTTAGTATTACTGAAGCTTTCTTT
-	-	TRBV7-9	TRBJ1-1	CASSSATTGTEAFF	TGTGCCAGCAGCTCCGCTACAACGGGCACTGAAGCTTTCTTT
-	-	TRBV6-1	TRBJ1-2	CASSEGPDDLGYGYTF	TGTGCCAGCAGTGAAGGGCCAGACGACCTGGGCTATGGCTACACCTTC
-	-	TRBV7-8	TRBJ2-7	CASSSNYEQYF	TGTGCCAGCAGCTCCAACTACGAGCAGTACTTC
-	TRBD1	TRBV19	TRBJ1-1	CASSMGNRGATEAFF	TGTGCCAGTAGTATGGGGAACAGGGGGGCCACTGAAGCTTTCTTT
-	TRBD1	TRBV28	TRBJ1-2	CASSLQTGGEGYTF	TGTGCCAGCAGTTTACAAACAGGGGGCGAGGGCTACACCTTC
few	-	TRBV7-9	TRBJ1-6	CASSIARVQHSPLHF	TGTGCCAGCAGCATAGCCAGGGTCCAGCATTCACCCCTCCACTTT
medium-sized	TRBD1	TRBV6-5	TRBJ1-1	CASRETGGEDTEAFF	TGTGCCAGCAGGGAAACAGGGGGCGAGGACACTGAAGCTTTCTTT
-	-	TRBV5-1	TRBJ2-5	CASSSQETQYF	TGCGCCAGCAGCTCCCAAGAGACCCAGTACTTC